These 22 T cell receptor beta chains originate from one sample sequenced in a study of blood T cell repertoires in COVID-19. The data were produced by immunoSEQ multiplex PCR, yet TCRdb's version contains in-frame clones alone and is incomplete. The table has roughly 220,000 clones, 85% to 90% seen once. The specimen sequenced was PBMCs or T cells enriched from blood (not recorded which). The receptors stem from a woman aged 45-60 years with acute COVID-19.

This clone was recorded once. The J gene is TRBJ2-1, the V gene TRBV6-5, with 8 bases lining up with TRBD2. Losses at the gene ends were 6 bases for V and 9 bases for J; bases not matched to a gene: 13. CDR1 and CDR2 (germline): MNHEY, SVGAGI. The CDR3 has 15 amino acids. CDR3 nucleotides: TGTGCCAGCAGGGGTCTTGCGGGAGGACTCGCTGAGCAGTTCTTC. Translated: CASRGLAGGLAEQFF.

The rearrangement joins TRBV5-1 to TRBJ1-3; the D gene is possibly TRBD1 (5 bases). Germline V gene sequence: CDR1 SGHRS, CDR2 YFSETQ. V lost 2 bases and J lost 2, with 8 bases in between. The CDR3 length is 14 residues. This CDR3 is CASSFGGTGNTIYF. The CDR3 DNA sequence: TGCGCCAGCAGCTTCGGGGGTACTGGAAACACCATATATTTT.

V usage is TRBV5-1 and J usage is TRBJ2-7; 8 bases fit TRBD1. Germline V gene sequence: CDR1 SGHRS, CDR2 YFSETQ. CDR3 length equals 18 residues. Trimming removed 0 bases from V and 6 bases from J; junction bases left unmatched: 17. The CDR3 loop reads CASSLEDTYRGIRGEQYF. For the CDR3, the DNA is TGCGCCAGCAGCTTGGAGGACACTTACAGGGGGATAAGGGGCGAGCAGTACTTC.

The V call is TRBV5-3, the J call TRBJ2-1; maybe TRBD2 (6 bases). TRBV5-3 is treated as an ORF (open reading frame) with a function not yet certain. Trimming cost V 10 bases and J 0 bases, with 14 bases left between them. The CDR3 has 14 residues. CDR3 bases: TGTGCCCCAGTCCGGGGGAGCTCCTACAATGAGCAGTTCTTC. This translates into CAPVRGSSYNEQFF.

The chain combines TRBV12-3 or TRBV12-4 with TRBJ2-5; TRBD1 matches 8 bases. CDR3 length: 13 residues. After removal of 4 bases from V and 7 bases from J, the junction contained 5 bases not matched to a gene. The CDR3 region has the DNA TGTGCCAGCAGTTCTGGACAGGGAAGGACCCAGTACTTC. Amino acid sequence: CASSSGQGRTQYF.

This rearrangement joins TRBV5-1 to TRBJ1-2, with no clear D. CDR3 size: 13 residues. V dropped 3 bases and J dropped 7 bases, with 13 bases sitting between them. Germline V gives CDR1 SGHRS, CDR2 YFSETQ. The CDR3 loop is CASSSDSLLGYTF. For the CDR3, the DNA is TGCGCCAGCAGCTCAGATTCCCTTCTTGGCTACACCTTC.

The rearrangement uses TRBV15 and TRBJ2-1; the match to TRBD2 covers 8 bases. V shed 1 base, J shed 3 bases, and the junction held 8 bases outside the gene matches. CDR1 is LNHNV and CDR2 is YYDKDF in the germline V gene (reference sequence). The CDR3 sequence is 17 residues long. CDR3 coding DNA: TGTGCCACCAGCAGAGTTAAAGGGAGCGGGAGCTACAATGAGCAGTTCTTC. Encoded protein: CATSRVKGSGSYNEQFF.

The V and J genes are TRBV28 and TRBJ2-7; D might be TRBD1 (6 bases). Germline CDR1 reads MDHEN; CDR2 reads SYDVKM. The CDR3 runs 11 residues. Deletions cut 5 bases from V and 10 bases from J, with 12 bases between. CDR3 coding DNA: TGTGCCAGCAGTCCTCGGACAGTTCAGTACTTC. This sequence encodes CASSPRTVQYF. Supplemented by reference TRBV28 and TRBJ2-7, the full variable domain reads DVKVTQSSRYLVKRTGEKVFLECVQDMDHENMFWYRQDPGLGLRLIYFSYDVKMKEKGDIPEGYSVSREKKERFSLILESASTNQTSMYLCASSPRTVQYFGPGTRLTVT.

The gene calls are TRBV4-2 and TRBJ2-7; 7 bases match TRBD2. With V trimmed by 5 bases and J by 2 bases, 9 bases remained unmatched. The CDR3 extends over 15 amino acids. Per the germline V gene, CDR1 is LGHNA and CDR2 is YNFKEQ. The CDR3 spells CASSDLGGVTYEQYF. The CDR3 bases are TGTGCCAGCAGCGACTTGGGGGGGGTAACCTACGAGCAGTACTTC.

CDR3 nucleotide sequence: TGTGCCACCAGTCCAGGGGGTTATGGCTACACCTTC. It codes for CATSPGGYGYTF. V and J are TRBV24-1 and TRBJ1-2; 7 bases fit TRBD1. This CDR3 is built from 12 residues. The germline V gene has CDR1 KGHDR and CDR2 SFDVKD. V was pared by 6 bases and J by 5 bases, with 2 bases of the junction left unmatched.

The chain combines TRBV5-5 with TRBJ1-1, with 7 bases aligning to TRBD1. The CDR3 covers 12 residues. Germline CDR1 and CDR2: SGHKS and YYEKEE (reference sequence). V dropped 2 bases and J dropped 7; count of bases not matched to a gene: 2. The CDR3 reads CASSLQGYEAFF. Here the CDR3 DNA reads TGTGCCAGCAGCTTACAGGGGTATGAAGCTTTCTTT.

This clone came up once. The gene calls are TRBV9 and TRBJ2-1; the match to TRBD1 covers 7 bases. The CDR3 has 13 amino acids. Trimming at V came to 6 bases and at J to 7 bases, leaving 7 bases not matched to a gene. Germline-derived CDR1 and CDR2 are SGDLS and YYNGEE. The CDR3 DNA is TGTGCCAGCAATACGGGACAGTTTAATGAGCAGTTCTTC. Translation gives CASNTGQFNEQFF.

The gene calls are TRBV4-1 and TRBJ2-1, with D maybe TRBD1 (6 bases). Trimming took off 0 bases at V and 12 bases at J, with 18 bases between the two ends. Germline V lookup: CDR1 MGHRA, CDR2 YSYEKL. The CDR3 has 15 residues. CDR3 in amino acids: CASSQDGQQGKVQFF. The CDR3 coding sequence is TGCGCCAGCAGCCAAGACGGGCAGCAGGGGAAAGTGCAGTTCTTC.

The rearrangement links TRBV7-9 to TRBJ1-5; D not certain. The CDR3 length is 13 residues. Trimming took off 6 bases at V and 7 bases at J, with 13 bases between the two ends. CDR1 is SEHNR, CDR2 FQNEAQ, per germline (reference sequence). The chain's CDR3 is CASSARSDQPQHF. The CDR3 nucleotides are TGTGCCAGCAGTGCACGGAGCGACCAGCCCCAGCATTTT.

In regard to this clone: The junction departs from the called germline gene at one end, perhaps through a read error. V and J are TRBV7-7 and TRBJ2-1; TRBD2 matches 9 bases. From germline, CDR1 is SSHAT and CDR2 FNYEAQ (reference sequence). The CDR3 spans 15 residues. The CDR3: CASSLAGASYNEQFF. CDR3 DNA: TGTGCTAGCAGTTTAGCGGGAGCCTCCTACAATGAGCAGTTCTTC.

CDR3 sequence: CASSLGQGGYEQYF. The CDR3 DNA is TGTGCCAGCAGTTTAGGACAGGGCGGCTACGAGCAGTACTTC. The chain links TRBV27 to TRBJ2-7, with TRBD1 matching 8 bases. Per germline, CDR1 MNHEY and CDR2 SMNVEV (reference sequence). V lost 2 bases, J lost 3 bases, and 3 bases stayed unmatched. The length of the CDR3 is 14 residues.

The V and J genes are TRBV7-6 and TRBJ2-3; TRBD2 matches 8 bases. This CDR3 is 15 amino acids long. Germline CDR1 SGHVS, CDR2 FNYEAQ. The trim removed 4 bases at V and 6 bases at J, leaving 9 bases unmatched. The CDR3 loop reads CASSSHGGGGDTQYF. The CDR3 region has the DNA TGTGCCAGCAGCTCCCACGGGGGCGGGGGGGATACGCAGTATTTT. Combining the CDR3 with reference TRBV7-6 and TRBJ2-3 gives the whole variable domain GAGVSQSPRYKVTKRGQDVALRCDPISGHVSLYWYRQALGQGPEFLTYFNYEAQQDKSGLPNDRFSAERPEGSISTLTIQRTEQRDSAMYRCASSSHGGGGDTQYFGPGTRLTVL.

This rearrangement joins TRBV7-8 to TRBJ2-7; 7 bases agree with TRBD2. This CDR3 spans 14 amino acids. V dropped 3 bases and J dropped 2; count of bases not matched to a gene: 4. CDR1 and CDR2 (germline): SGHVS, FQNEAQ. The DNA of the CDR3 is TGTGCCAGCAGCTTGGGGGGACTAACCTACGAGCAGTACTTC. Translating gives CASSLGGLTYEQYF.

V is TRBV5-4 and J is TRBJ1-4, with D unresolved. Trimming cost V 3 bases and J 3 bases, with 6 bases left between them. CDR3 length: 13 amino acids. The germline CDR1 and CDR2 sequences are SGHNT and YYREEE (reference sequence). The CDR3 spells CASSSQSNEKLFF. The CDR3, as DNA: TGTGCCAGCAGCTCACAGTCTAATGAAAAACTGTTTTTT.

The V call is TRBV18, the J call TRBJ2-2, with D uncertain. The CDR3 covers 14 residues. Germline V gene sequence: CDR1 KGHSH, CDR2 LQKENI. Trimming removed 4 bases from V and 6 bases from J, with 12 bases in between. The CDR3, as DNA: TGTGCCAGCTCACTATCCGGTCGTGCCGGGGAGCTGTTTTTT. Its translation is CASSLSGRAGELFF.

The chain carries TRBV29-1 and TRBJ1-1, with 8 bases matching TRBD1. Unmatched junction bases numbered 8, after V lost 4 bases and J lost 4 bases. CDR1 is SQVTM, CDR2 ANQGSEA, per germline. This CDR3 has 14 residues. CDR3 nucleotide sequence: TGCAGCGTTGGAGGACAGGGTGGAACCACTGAAGCTTTCTTT. Protein product: CSVGGQGGTTEAFF.

The sample holds one count of this clone. This chain links TRBV5-8 with TRBJ2-3; D is ambiguous. The CDR3 runs to 13 residues. In germline, CDR1 is SGHTS, CDR2 YDEGEE. The ends were cut back, 4 bases at V and 6 bases at J, with 12 bases in the middle. The CDR3 sequence: CASSQGTTDTQYF. CDR3 DNA sequence: TGTGCCAGCAGCCAAGGTACTACGGATACGCAGTATTTT.